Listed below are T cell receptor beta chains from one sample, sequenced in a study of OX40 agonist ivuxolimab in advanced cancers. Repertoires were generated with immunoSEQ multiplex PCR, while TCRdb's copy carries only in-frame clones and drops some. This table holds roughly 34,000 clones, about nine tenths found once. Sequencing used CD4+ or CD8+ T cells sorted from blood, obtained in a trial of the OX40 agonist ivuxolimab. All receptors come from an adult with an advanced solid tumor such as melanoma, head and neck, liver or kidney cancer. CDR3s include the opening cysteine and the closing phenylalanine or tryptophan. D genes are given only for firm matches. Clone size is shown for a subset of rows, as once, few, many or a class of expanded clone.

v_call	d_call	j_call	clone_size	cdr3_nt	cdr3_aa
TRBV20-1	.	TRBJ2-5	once	TGCAGTGCTACCTCGAGGGAGACCCAGTACTTC	CSATSRETQYF
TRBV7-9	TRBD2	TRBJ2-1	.	TGTGCCAGCAGCTTAGCGCGAGGTAGCGGGAGGGCCTTGACCAATGAGCAGTTCTTC	CASSLARGSGRALTNEQFF
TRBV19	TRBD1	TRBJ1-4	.	TGTGCCAGTAGTATCGGGACAGGGAAATCTAATGAAAAACTGTTTTTT	CASSIGTGKSNEKLFF
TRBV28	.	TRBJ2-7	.	TGTGCCAGCAACGGACGGAGCCCGACCTACGAGCAGTACTTC	CASNGRSPTYEQYF
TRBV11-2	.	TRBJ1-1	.	TGTGCCAGCAGCTTAGATGGGGACGGGTGGGCTTTCTTT	CASSLDGDGWAFF
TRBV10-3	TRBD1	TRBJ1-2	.	TGTGCCACCGGGACAGGGGAGGGTGGCTACACCTTC	CATGTGEGGYTF
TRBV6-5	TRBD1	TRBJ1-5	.	TGTGCCAGCAAGGGAGGACAGGGGATAAGTCAGCCCCAGCATTTT	CASKGGQGISQPQHF
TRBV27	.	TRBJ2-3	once	TGTGCCAGCAGTTTAAGCGGTAGAGCTGGCACAGATACGCAGTATTTT	CASSLSGRAGTDTQYF
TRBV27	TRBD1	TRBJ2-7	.	TGTGCCAGCAGTTTAACCCAGGGGGCGTACGAGCAGTACTTC	CASSLTQGAYEQYF
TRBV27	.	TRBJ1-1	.	TGTGTCAGCAGGCCCAGACAGGACACTGAAGCTTTCTTT	CVSRPRQDTEAFF
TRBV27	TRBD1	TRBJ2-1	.	TGTGCCAGCAGCCGGACAGGGGTCGTCTCAGGACGAAGACGGTCCTACAATGAGCAGTTCTTC	CASSRTGVVSGRRRSYNEQFF
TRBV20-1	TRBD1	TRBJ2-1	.	TGCAGTGCCAGGGGGCGAAACGAGCAGTTCTTC	CSARGRNEQFF
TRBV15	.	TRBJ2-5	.	TGTGCCACCAGCAGAGGCTCAGAGACCCAGTACTTC	CATSRGSETQYF
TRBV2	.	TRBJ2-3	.	TGTGCCAGCAGTGAACCAGATACGCAGTATTTT	CASSEPDTQYF
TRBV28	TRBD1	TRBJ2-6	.	TGTGCCAGCGGATCATTAGGACAGGGCACCTCGGGGGCCAACGTCCTGACTTTC	CASGSLGQGTSGANVLTF
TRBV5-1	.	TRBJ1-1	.	TGCGCCAGCAGCTTTGGGCTGGGAGGGGATACTGAAGCTTTCTTT	CASSFGLGGDTEAFF
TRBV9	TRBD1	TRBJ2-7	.	TGTGCCAGCAGCGTAGCTGTGTGGGACAGGGAAGGGGAGCAGTACTTC	CASSVAVWDREGEQYF
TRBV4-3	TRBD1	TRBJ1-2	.	TGCGCCAGCAGCCAAAACAGGGGGCTGGCTGGCTACACCTTC	CASSQNRGLAGYTF
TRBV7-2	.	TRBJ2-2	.	TGTGCCGCCGGCCAGAACACCGGGGAGCTGTTTTTT	CAAGQNTGELFF
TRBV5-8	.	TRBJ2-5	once	TGTGCCAGCAGTCGGGAGACCCAGTACTTC	CASSRETQYF
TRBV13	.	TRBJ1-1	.	TGTGCCAGCAGCTTGTATACTGAAGCTTTCTTT	CASSLYTEAFF
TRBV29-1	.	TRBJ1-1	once	TGCAGCGTTGGGTGGAGGAACACTGAAGCTTTCTTT	CSVGWRNTEAFF
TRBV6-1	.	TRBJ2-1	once	TGTGCCAGCAGTGAAGGGGTAGATCCCTTCAATGAGCAGTTCTTC	CASSEGVDPFNEQFF
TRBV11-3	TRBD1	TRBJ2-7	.	TGTGCCAGCAGCTCCGGACAGGGGGACTCCTACGAGCAGTACTTC	CASSSGQGDSYEQYF